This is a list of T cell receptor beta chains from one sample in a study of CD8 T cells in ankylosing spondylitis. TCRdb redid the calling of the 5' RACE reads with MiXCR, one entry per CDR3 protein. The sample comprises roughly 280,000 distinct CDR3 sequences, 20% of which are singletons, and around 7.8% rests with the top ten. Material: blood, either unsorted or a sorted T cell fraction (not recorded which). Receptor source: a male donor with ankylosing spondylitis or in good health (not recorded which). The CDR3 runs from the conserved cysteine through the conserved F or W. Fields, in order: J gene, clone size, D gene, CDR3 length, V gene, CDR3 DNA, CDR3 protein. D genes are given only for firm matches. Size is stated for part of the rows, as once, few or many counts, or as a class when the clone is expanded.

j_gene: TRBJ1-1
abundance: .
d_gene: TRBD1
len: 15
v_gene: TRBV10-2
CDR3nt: TGCGCCAGCAGTAGGTTGGGACAGGGAGAAACTGAAGCTTTCTTT
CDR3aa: CASSRLGQGETEAFF

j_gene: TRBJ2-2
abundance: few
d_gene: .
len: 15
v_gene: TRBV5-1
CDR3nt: TGCGCCAGCAGCTTGGATCTGAGAAACACCGGGGAGCTGTTTTTT
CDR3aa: CASSLDLRNTGELFF

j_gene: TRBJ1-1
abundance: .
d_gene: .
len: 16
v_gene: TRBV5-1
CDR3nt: TGCGCCAGCAGCACCGGGGGCCTCTCCGGAGGCACTGAAGCTTTCTTT
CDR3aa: CASSTGGLSGGTEAFF

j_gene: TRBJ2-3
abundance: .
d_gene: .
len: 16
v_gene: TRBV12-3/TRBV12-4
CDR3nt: TGTGCCAGCAGTCCAGTTCGACAGGTGGACCCAGATACGCAGTATTTT
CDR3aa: CASSPVRQVDPDTQYF

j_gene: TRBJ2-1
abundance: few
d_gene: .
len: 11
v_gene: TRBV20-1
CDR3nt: TGCAGTGCTAGCAACTCGAATGAGCAGTTCTTC
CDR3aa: CSASNSNEQFF

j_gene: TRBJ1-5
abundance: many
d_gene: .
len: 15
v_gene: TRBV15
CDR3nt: TGTGCCACCGCGGCGGCACCGGGGAGCAATCAGCCCCAGCATTTT
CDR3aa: CATAAAPGSNQPQHF

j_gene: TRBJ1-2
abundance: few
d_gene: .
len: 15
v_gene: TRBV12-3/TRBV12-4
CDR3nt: TGTGCCAGCAGTTTAGGAGGTCCTGGGGGCTATGGCTACACCTTC
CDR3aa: CASSLGGPGGYGYTF

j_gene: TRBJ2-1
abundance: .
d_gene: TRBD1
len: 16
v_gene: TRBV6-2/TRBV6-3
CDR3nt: TGTGCCAGCAATAGGGCAGGGGGCTTCTCCTACAATGAGCAGTTCTTC
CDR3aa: CASNRAGGFSYNEQFF

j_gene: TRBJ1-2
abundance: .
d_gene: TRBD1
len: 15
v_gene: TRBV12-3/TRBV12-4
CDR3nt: TGTGCCAGCAGGGCCGGGACAGTGGCTAACTATGGCTACACCTTC
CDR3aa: CASRAGTVANYGYTF

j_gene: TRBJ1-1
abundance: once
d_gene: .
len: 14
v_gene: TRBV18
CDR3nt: TGTGCCAGCTCACAACGTGCCTGGGACACTGAAGCTTTCTTT
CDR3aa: CASSQRAWDTEAFF

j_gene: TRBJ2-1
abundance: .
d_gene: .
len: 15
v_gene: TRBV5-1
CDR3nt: TGCGCCAGCAGAAGGGGGGCGACCCCCTACAATGAGCAGTTCTTC
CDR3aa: CASRRGATPYNEQFF

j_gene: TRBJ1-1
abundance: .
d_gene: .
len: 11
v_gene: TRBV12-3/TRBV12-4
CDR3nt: TGTGCCAGCAGCACATCATATGAAGCTTTCTTT
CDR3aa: CASSTSYEAFF

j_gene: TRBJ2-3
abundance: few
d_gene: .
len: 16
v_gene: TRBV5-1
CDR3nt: TGCGCCAGCAGCTTGGGTGGCAGGGAGGACACAGATACGCAGTATTTT
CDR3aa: CASSLGGREDTDTQYF

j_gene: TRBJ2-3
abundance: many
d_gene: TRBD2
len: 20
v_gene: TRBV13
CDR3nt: TGTGCCAGCAGCGCTTACTCTCGGACTAGCGGGAAGAGTAGGGCAGATACGCAGTATTTT
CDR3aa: CASSAYSRTSGKSRADTQYF

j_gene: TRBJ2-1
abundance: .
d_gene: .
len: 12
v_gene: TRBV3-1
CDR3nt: TGTGCCGTAAAAGGGGCTAGCAGTGAGCAGTTCTTC
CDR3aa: CAVKGASSEQFF

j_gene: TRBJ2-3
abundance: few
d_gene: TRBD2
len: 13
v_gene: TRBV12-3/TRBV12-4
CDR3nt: TGTGCCAGCACCATGGTAGCGGGGGCCCCGCAGTATTTT
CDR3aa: CASTMVAGAPQYF

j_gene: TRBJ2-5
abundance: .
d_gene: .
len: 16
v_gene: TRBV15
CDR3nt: TGTGCCACCAGCAGAGGAGAGGCCCTGGGGGAAGAGACCCAGTACTTC
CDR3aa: CATSRGEALGEETQYF

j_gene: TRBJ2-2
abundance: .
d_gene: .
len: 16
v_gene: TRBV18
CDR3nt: TGTGCCAGCTCACCAATACAGGTCTCTAACACCGGGGAGCTGTTTTTT
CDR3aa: CASSPIQVSNTGELFF

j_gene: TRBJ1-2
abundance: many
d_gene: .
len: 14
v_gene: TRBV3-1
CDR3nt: TGTGCCAGCAGCCAAGGTTCGGGTCGCTATGGCTACACCTTC
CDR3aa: CASSQGSGRYGYTF

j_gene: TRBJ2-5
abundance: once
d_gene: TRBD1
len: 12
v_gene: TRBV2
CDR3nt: TGTGCCAGCATGCAGGGGGCGGAGACCCAGTACTTC
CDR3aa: CASMQGAETQYF

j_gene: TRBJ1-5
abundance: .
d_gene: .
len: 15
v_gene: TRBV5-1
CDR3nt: TGCGCCAGCAGCGAAGAGGGACGCAGCAATCAGCACCAGCATTTT
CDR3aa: CASSEEGRSNQHQHF

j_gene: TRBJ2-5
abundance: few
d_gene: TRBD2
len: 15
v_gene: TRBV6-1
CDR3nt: TGTGCCAGCAGCAGGACTAGCGGCCCCCAAGAGACCCAGTACTTC
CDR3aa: CASSRTSGPQETQYF

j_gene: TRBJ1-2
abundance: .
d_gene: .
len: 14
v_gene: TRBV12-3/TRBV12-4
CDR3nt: TGTGCCAGCAGCCCCCCAGGGGTCCGATATGGCTACACCTTC
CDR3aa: CASSPPGVRYGYTF

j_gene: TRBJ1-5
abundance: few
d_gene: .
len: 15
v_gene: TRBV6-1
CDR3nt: TGTGCCAGCAGGGTGCAGGTATATAGCAATCAGCCCCAGCATTTT
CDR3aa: CASRVQVYSNQPQHF

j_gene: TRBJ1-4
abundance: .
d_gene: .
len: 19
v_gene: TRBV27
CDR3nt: TGTGCCAGCAGTCAGAGTCCCAACCAGAGGTACCGGCGTAGTGAAAAACTGTTTTTT
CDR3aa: CASSQSPNQRYRRSEKLFF

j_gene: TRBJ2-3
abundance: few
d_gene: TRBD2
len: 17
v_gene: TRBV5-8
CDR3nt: TGTGCCAGCAGGGCGCGGACTAGCGGGAGTAGCACAGATACGCAGTATTTT
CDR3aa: CASRARTSGSSTDTQYF

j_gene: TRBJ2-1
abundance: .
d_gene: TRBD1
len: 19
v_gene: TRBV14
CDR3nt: TGTGCCAGCAGCCAACGGACAGGGGGCGGGTGGACGCATTACAATGAGCAGTTCTTC
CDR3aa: CASSQRTGGGWTHYNEQFF

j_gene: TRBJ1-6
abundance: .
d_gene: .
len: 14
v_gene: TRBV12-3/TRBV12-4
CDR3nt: TGTGCCAGCAGTTTTCGGGACAATAATTCACCCCTCCACTTT
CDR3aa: CASSFRDNNSPLHF

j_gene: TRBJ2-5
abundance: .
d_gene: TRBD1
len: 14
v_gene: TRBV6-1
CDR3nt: TGTGCCAGCAGTGAAGCCAGGGGGCAAGAGACCCAGTACTTC
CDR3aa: CASSEARGQETQYF

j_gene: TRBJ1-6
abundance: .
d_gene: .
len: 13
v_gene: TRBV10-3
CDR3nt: TGTGCCAGCACAGGACAGTATAATTCACCCCTCCACTTT
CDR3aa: CASTGQYNSPLHF

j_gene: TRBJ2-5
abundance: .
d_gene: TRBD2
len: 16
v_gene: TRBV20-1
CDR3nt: TGCAGTGCTCCCCGGACTAGCGGGCTGATCCAAGAGACCCAGTACTTC
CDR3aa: CSAPRTSGLIQETQYF

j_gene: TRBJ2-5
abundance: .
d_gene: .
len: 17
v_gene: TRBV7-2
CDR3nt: TGTGCCAGCAGCTTAGTGCCGGGGCTAGGGGTTCAAGAGACCCAGTACTTC
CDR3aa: CASSLVPGLGVQETQYF

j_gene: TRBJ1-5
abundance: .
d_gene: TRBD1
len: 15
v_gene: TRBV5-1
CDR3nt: TGCGCCAGCAGCCTGACAGGGAAGAGCAATCAGCCCCAGCATTTT
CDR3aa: CASSLTGKSNQPQHF

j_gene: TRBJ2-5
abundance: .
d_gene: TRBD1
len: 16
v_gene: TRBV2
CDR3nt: TGTGCCAGCAGCTTAAATGAGGGACAGGGCGGAGAGACCCAGTACTTC
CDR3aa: CASSLNEGQGGETQYF

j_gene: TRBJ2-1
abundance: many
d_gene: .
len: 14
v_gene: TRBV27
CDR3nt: TGTGCCAGCAGTTTAAAGAGGACAACGGGGGAGCAGTTCTTC
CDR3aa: CASSLKRTTGEQFF

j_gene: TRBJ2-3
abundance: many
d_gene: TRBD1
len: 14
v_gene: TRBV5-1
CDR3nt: TGCGCCAGCAGCTTGGAAGGGGGCGAAGATACGCAGTATTTT
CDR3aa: CASSLEGGEDTQYF

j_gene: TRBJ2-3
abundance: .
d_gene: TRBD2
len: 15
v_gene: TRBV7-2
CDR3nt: TGTGCCAGCAGCAGATCTAGCGGGGACACAGATACGCAGTATTTT
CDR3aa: CASSRSSGDTDTQYF

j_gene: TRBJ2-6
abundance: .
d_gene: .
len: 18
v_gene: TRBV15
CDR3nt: TGTGCCACCAGCAGAGATCTCCAGGGGGGCTCTGGGGCCAACGTCCTGACTTTC
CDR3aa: CATSRDLQGGSGANVLTF

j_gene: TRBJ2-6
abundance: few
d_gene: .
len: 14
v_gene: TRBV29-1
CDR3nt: TGCAGCGTCACCTGGGGCTCTGGGGCCAACGTCCTGACTTTC
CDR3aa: CSVTWGSGANVLTF

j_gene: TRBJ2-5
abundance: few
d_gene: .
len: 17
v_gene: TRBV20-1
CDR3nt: TGCAGTGCTAGTGCAAGGGGAGGAGGATTGAGGCAAGAGACCCAGTACTTC
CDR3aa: CSASARGGGLRQETQYF

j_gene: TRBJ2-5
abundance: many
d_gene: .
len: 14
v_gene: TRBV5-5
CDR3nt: TGTGCCAGCAGCCCTAGGACAGCCCAAGAGACCCAGTACTTC
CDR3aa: CASSPRTAQETQYF

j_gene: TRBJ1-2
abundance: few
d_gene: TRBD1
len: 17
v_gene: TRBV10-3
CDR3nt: TGTGCCATCCCGCGGGCCCCACAGGGGACGTACAACTATGGCTACACCTTC
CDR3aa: CAIPRAPQGTYNYGYTF

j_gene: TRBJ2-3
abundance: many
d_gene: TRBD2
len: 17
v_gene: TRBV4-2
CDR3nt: TGTGCCAGCAGCCAATCGGGACTAGCGGGTAGCACAGATACGCAGTATTTT
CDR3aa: CASSQSGLAGSTDTQYF